A single sample is the source of the 15 T cell receptor beta chains below, sequenced in a study of CD8+CD57+ T cells in acquired aplastic anemia. Genomic DNA, serving as template, underwent TCR beta VDJ and CDR3 profiling. Using its own MiXCR run on the reads, TCRdb lists one record per CDR3 protein. The table lists 150,000 to 200,000 distinct CDR3 sequences, about three fifths of them singletons. The sequenced sample consisted of sorted CD4+, CD8+, or CD8+CD57+ T cells (not recorded which) from PBMCs. The origin of the receptors is a human donor with severe aplastic anemia or a healthy control (not recorded which).

V gene TRBV15 combines with J gene TRBJ2-5; D may be TRBD1 or TRBD2 (6 bases each). CDR1 and CDR2 from the germline V gene are LNHNV and YYDKDF (reference sequence). Between the trimmed V and J ends, which lost 0 bases and 1 base, there was a span of 12 bases. The CDR3 covers 16 residues. For the CDR3, the DNA is TGTGCCACCAGCAGAGATTTCAGGGGAGGCCAAGAGACCCAGTACTTC. It yields the protein CATSRDFRGGQETQYF.

This clonotype was counted a few times. The CDR3 region has the DNA TGTGCCAGCGGGGGGGCTCTCCTGACTTTC. Translating it yields CASGGALLTF. This sequence joins TRBV2 and TRBJ2-6; TRBD2 is a possible D gene (7 bases). Trimming took 8 bases from V and 14 from J, leaving 10 bases between them. This CDR3 has 10 amino acids. The germline CDR1 and CDR2 sequences are SNHLY and FYNNEI.

The chain is built from TRBV7-8 and TRBJ2-7; D is perhaps TRBD2 (6 bases). Looked up from germline, CDR1 is SGHVS and CDR2 is FQNEAQ. The CDR3 extends over 14 amino acids. V was shortened by 8 bases and J by 2 bases, with 16 bases between the two germline ends. The CDR3 loop reads CASSEARGPYEQYF. Here the CDR3 DNA reads TGTGCCAGCTCCGAGGCGCGGGGTCCCTACGAGCAGTACTTC.

To note about this clonotype: Without the conserved terminal phenylalanine or tryptophan, this CDR3 likely stems from a read error. The limits of the CDR3 on the DNA are not certain, so only TCRdb's listed CDR3 is given. The chain uses TRBV20-1 and TRBJ2-5; the table's D gene call, TRBD1, was not cross checked with the DNA. 13 amino acids form the CDR3, both terminal residues included. Germline assignment: CDR1 DFQATT and CDR2 SNEGSKA (reference sequence). Here the CDR3 reads CSADTANTGELPP.

The chain combines TRBV16 with TRBJ1-3; TRBD1 agrees at 7 bases. CDR1 is KGHSY and CDR2 is FQNENV in the germline V gene. This CDR3 has 17 residues. V dropped 0 bases and J dropped 4; count of bases not matched to a gene: 9. The CDR3 DNA is TGTGCCAGCAGCCAATCACCAAACAGGGGATCAGGAAACACCATATATTTT. Translated, it gives CASSQSPNRGSGNTIYF.

The gene calls are TRBV7-9 and TRBJ2-2; D not resolved. The V gene's germline CDR1 is SEHNR and CDR2 FQNEAQ (reference sequence). Trimming left V 3 bases short and J 7 bases short, with 12 bases between. There are 14 residues in the CDR3. CDR3 nucleotides: TGTGCCAGCAGCTTTTCCCCTTCTAGCGGGGAGCTGTTTTTT. It translates to CASSFSPSSGELFF.

This clonotype has ten or more counts. The chain links TRBV4-1 to TRBJ2-1; D is unclear. The V end lost 0 bases, the J end lost 6 bases, and 9 bases lay between the germline ends. There are 14 residues in the CDR3. CDR1 is MGHRA and CDR2 is YSYEKL in the germline V gene. The CDR3 DNA reads TGCGCCAGCAGCCAAGATCTTAGAGGCAATGAGCAGTTCTTC. It encodes CASSQDLRGNEQFF.

The chain links TRBV7-3 to TRBJ2-1; 7 nucleotides line up with TRBD2. The V gene's germline CDR1 is SGHTA and CDR2 FQGTGA. V lost 5 bases and J lost 1; bases outside the gene matches: 5. The CDR3 loop spans 15 amino acids. The CDR3 region is CASSPPGGSYNEQFF. The CDR3 nucleotides read TGTGCCAGCAGCCCCCCGGGGGGATCCTACAATGAGCAGTTCTTC.

The chain employs TRBV29-1 and TRBJ2-3, with unresolved D. CDR1 is SQVTM, CDR2 ANQGSEA, per germline. Deletions cut 0 bases from V and 0 bases from J, with 13 bases between. The CDR3 sequence is 16 residues long. CDR3 loop: CSVEDTATTSTDTQYF. The CDR3 DNA reads as TGCAGCGTTGAAGATACAGCCACTACTAGCACAGATACGCAGTATTTT.

The chain couples TRBV4-1 to TRBJ2-1; perhaps TRBD2 as D (6 bases). V dropped 3 bases and J dropped 5 bases, with 17 bases sitting between them. Germline-derived CDR1 and CDR2 are MGHRA and YSYEKL. The CDR3 runs to 16 residues. CDR3 nucleotides: TGCGCCAGCAGCCACGTCGGGGAGGCTCGACACAATGAGCAGTTCTTC. Its protein is CASSHVGEARHNEQFF.

As regards this clonotype: A single base separates this from a much larger clone, so it may be a read error. The chain links TRBV28 to TRBJ1-6, with a weak D call TRBD1 (5 bases). Trimming removed 8 bases from V and 3 bases from J, with 14 bases in between. The CDR3 contains 15 residues. The germline gives CDR1 MDHEN, CDR2 SYDVKM. CDR3 DNA: TGTGCCAGCTACGAGGACAACTGCTATAATTCACCCCTCCACTTT. It is translated as CASYEDNCYNSPLHF.

This clonotype appeared once. V is TRBV19 and J is TRBJ2-3; tentatively, D is TRBD1 (6 bases). The V and J ends lost 11 bases and 1 base respectively, with 19 bases between them. The CDR3 length is 15 residues. The germline V gene encodes CDR1 LNHDA and CDR2 SQIVND (reference sequence). The CDR3 sequence: CAVRFRGTRTDTQYF. The DNA of the CDR3 is TGTGCCGTGCGCTTTAGGGGGACCCGCACAGATACGCAGTATTTT.

Only one count was recorded for this clonotype. The chain links TRBV19 to TRBJ1-1; 7 bases align to TRBD1. CDR3 length: 14 residues. J lost 4 bases, V lost 3 bases, and 5 bases had no gene match. Germline values: CDR1 LNHDA, CDR2 SQIVND (reference sequence). CDR3 region: CASSIGAGGTEAFF. The CDR3 DNA sequence: TGTGCCAGTAGTATTGGTGCAGGGGGCACTGAAGCTTTCTTT.

This clonotype was counted a few times. The V call is TRBV7-9, the J call TRBJ2-2; no clear D gene. This CDR3 has 13 amino acids. Deletions cut 5 bases from V and 4 bases from J, with 8 bases between. CDR1 and CDR2 (germline): SEHNR, FQNEAQ (reference sequence). As DNA, the CDR3 is TGTGCCAGCAGCCGAGACCTCACCGGGGAGCTGTTTTTT. It translates to CASSRDLTGELFF. Full variable domain (missing parts from reference TRBV7-9 and TRBJ2-2): DTGVSQNPRHKITKRGQNVTFRCDPISEHNRLYWYRQTLGQGPEFLTYFQNEAQLEKSRLLSDRFSAERPKGSFSTLEIQRTEQGDSAMYLCASSRDLTGELFFGEGSRLTVL.

The genes are TRBV2 and TRBJ2-7; D is possibly TRBD1 (5 bases). The ends were cut back, 10 bases at V and 2 bases at J, with 12 bases in the middle. The germline V gene has CDR1 SNHLY and CDR2 FYNNEI. The CDR3 is made up of 12 amino acids. The CDR3 region is CAIQTDPYEQYF. The DNA for the CDR3 is TGTGCCATTCAGACAGATCCCTACGAGCAGTACTTC.